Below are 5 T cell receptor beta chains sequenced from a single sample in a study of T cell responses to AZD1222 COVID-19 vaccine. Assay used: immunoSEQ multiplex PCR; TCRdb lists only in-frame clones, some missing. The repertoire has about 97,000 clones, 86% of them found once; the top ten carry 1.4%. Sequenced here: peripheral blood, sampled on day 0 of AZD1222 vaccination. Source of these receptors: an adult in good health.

The CDR3: CASSQRLVPYYEQYF. The DNA for the CDR3 is TGTGCCAGCAGCCAGAGACTAGTGCCCTACTACGAGCAGTACTTC. This chain links TRBV4-2 with TRBJ2-7; the D gene is possibly TRBD2 (6 bases). Germline-derived CDR1 and CDR2 are LGHNA and YNFKEQ. The germline V and J ends were trimmed by 3 bases and 3 bases, with 15 bases remaining between them. There are 15 residues in the CDR3.

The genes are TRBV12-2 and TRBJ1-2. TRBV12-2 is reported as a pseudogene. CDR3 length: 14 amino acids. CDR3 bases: TGTGCAAGTCGCTTGGGGACCGATACCCATGGCTACACCTTC. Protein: CASRLGTDTHGYTF.

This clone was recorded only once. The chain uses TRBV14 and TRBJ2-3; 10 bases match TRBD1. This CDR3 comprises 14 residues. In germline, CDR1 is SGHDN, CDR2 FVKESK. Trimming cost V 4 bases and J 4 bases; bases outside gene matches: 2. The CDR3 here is CASSRDRGSDTQYF. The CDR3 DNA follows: TGTGCCAGCAGCCGGGACAGGGGCTCAGATACGCAGTATTTT.

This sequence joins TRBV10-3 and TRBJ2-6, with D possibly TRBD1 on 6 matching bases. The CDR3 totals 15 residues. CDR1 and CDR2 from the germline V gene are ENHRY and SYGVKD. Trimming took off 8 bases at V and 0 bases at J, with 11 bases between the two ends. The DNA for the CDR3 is TGTGCCATCGATGAAGGGGGCTCTGGGGCCAACGTCCTGACTTTC. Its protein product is CAIDEGGSGANVLTF.

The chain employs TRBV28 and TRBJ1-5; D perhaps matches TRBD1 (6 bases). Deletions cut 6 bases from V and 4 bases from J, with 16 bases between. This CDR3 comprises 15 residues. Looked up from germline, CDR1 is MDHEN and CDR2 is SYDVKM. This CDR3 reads CASSPLGTTNQPQHF. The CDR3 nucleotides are TGTGCCAGCAGCCCCTTGGGGACAACAAATCAGCCCCAGCATTTT. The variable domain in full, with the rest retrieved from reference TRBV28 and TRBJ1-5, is DVKVTQSSRYLVKRTGEKVFLECVQDMDHENMFWYRQDPGLGLRLIYFSYDVKMKEKGDIPEGYSVSREKKERFSLILESASTNQTSMYLCASSPLGTTNQPQHFGDGTRLSIL.